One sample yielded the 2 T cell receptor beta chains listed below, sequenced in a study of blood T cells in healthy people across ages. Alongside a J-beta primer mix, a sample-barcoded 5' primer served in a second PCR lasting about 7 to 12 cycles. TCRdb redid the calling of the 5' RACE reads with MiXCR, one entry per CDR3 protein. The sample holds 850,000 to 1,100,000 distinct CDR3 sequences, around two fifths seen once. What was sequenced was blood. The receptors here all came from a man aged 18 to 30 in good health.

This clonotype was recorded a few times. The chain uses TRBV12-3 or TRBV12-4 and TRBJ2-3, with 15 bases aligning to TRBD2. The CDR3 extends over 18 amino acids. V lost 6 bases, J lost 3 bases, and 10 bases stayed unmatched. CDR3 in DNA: TGTGCCAGCAGACCTGGACTAGCGGGGGGGGTCCTAACAGATACGCAGTATTTT. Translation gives CASRPGLAGGVLTDTQYF.

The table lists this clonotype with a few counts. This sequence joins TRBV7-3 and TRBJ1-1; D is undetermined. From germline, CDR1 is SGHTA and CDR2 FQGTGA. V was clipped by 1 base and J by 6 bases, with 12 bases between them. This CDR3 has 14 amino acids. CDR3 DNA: TGTGCCAGCAGCTTAAACGTGGGTAGCGCTGAAGCTTTCTTT. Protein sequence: CASSLNVGSAEAFF.